These 15 T cell receptor beta chains came from one sample sequenced in a study of blood T cell repertoires in COVID-19. The method was immunoSEQ multiplex PCR; TCRdb's version includes in-frame clones alone and lacks a portion of them. The sample has hundreds of thousands of clones, around four fifths seen once. Sequenced input: peripheral blood. The receptors here all came from a woman in her fifties or sixties with active or convalescent COVID-19.

In nucleotides, the CDR3 is TGTGCCAGTAGTATACCCTCCGGGACAGGGTACGAGCAGTACTTC. Its translation is CASSIPSGTGYEQYF. The rearrangement uses TRBV19 and TRBJ2-7, with 9 bases identical to TRBD1. This CDR3 has 15 residues. Germline V gives CDR1 LNHDA, CDR2 SQIVND (reference sequence). The trim removed 2 bases at V and 4 bases at J, leaving 6 bases unmatched.

The chain employs TRBV20-1 and TRBJ1-3, with D possibly matching TRBD1 (5 bases). Germline CDR1 is DFQATT and CDR2 is SNEGSKA (reference sequence). The ends were cut back, 3 bases at V and 4 bases at J, with 16 bases in the middle. The CDR3 runs 15 residues. CDR3 protein: CSASATSGLGNTIYF. CDR3 coding DNA: TGCAGTGCTAGTGCAACTTCAGGGTTAGGAAACACCATATATTTT.

The CDR3 sequence: CASSAGLQSYEQYF. The CDR3 DNA is TGTGCCAGCAGCGCGGGACTTCAGTCCTACGAGCAGTACTTC. The rearrangement uses TRBV11-2 and TRBJ2-7, with D possibly matching TRBD2 (6 bases). V lost 5 bases and J lost 1, with 12 bases in between. Germline V gene sequence: CDR1 SGHAT, CDR2 FQNNGV. This CDR3 comprises 14 residues.

V gene TRBV5-1 combines with J gene TRBJ2-7; 8 nucleotides align to TRBD1. Germline values: CDR1 SGHRS, CDR2 YFSETQ. Unmatched junction bases numbered 10, after V lost 4 bases and J lost 1 base. This CDR3 comprises 16 residues. CDR3 DNA: TGCGCCAGCAGCACCGGGACAGGCGATCGGTCCTACGAGCAGTACTTC. Protein sequence: CASSTGTGDRSYEQYF.

The CDR3: CASSLGTGGQPQHF. CDR3 nucleotide sequence: TGTGCCAGCAGCCTAGGGACAGGGGGTCAGCCCCAGCATTTT. The V gene is TRBV3-1 (or the pseudogene TRBV3-2), the J gene TRBJ1-5; 11 positions agree with TRBD1. The germline CDR1 and CDR2 sequences are LGHDT and YNNKEL (reference sequence). V trimming: 4 bases; J trimming: 6 bases; junction bases outside the gene matches: 2. This CDR3 contains 14 residues.

V is TRBV2 and J is TRBJ1-2; 11 positions agree with TRBD1. Germline V gives CDR1 SNHLY, CDR2 FYNNEI. The junction had 5 bases not matched to a gene; V was cut back by 6 bases and J by 8 bases. This CDR3 spans 13 amino acids. The CDR3: CASSGQGAEGYTF. The CDR3 DNA reads TGTGCCAGCAGCGGACAGGGGGCGGAAGGCTACACCTTC.

The CDR3 sequence: CASSLASPSGPFTDTQYF. In nucleotides, the CDR3 is TGTGCCAGCAGCTTAGCTTCGCCTAGCGGACCCTTCACAGATACGCAGTATTTT. The chain combines TRBV7-6 with TRBJ2-3; TRBD2 matches at 7 bases. The CDR3 has 18 residues. The V segment lost 0 bases and the J segment 2 bases; nucleotides outside the gene matches: 11. Germline V gene data show CDR1 as SGHVS and CDR2 as FNYEAQ. The variable domain in full, with the rest retrieved from reference TRBV7-6 and TRBJ2-3, is GAGVSQSPRYKVTKRGQDVALRCDPISGHVSLYWYRQALGQGPEFLTYFNYEAQQDKSGLPNDRFSAERPEGSISTLTIQRTEQRDSAMYRCASSLASPSGPFTDTQYFGPGTRLTVL.

The gene calls are TRBV19 and TRBJ1-5, with D possibly matching TRBD1 (5 bases). The V gene's germline CDR1 is LNHDA and CDR2 SQIVND (reference sequence). V lost 3 bases to trimming and J lost 3 bases, with 9 bases between them. The CDR3 covers 14 residues. CDR3 nucleotide sequence: TGTGCCAGTAGTATGCTGACAGACAATCAGCCCCAGCATTTT. Amino acids: CASSMLTDNQPQHF.

The V call is TRBV3-1 (or the pseudogene TRBV3-2), the J call TRBJ2-3; 16 bases map to TRBD2. CDR3 length: 15 amino acids. With 5 bases clipped from V and 7 bases from J, the junction kept 3 bases outside the gene matches. Germline CDR1 is LGHDT and CDR2 is YNNKEL (reference sequence). The CDR3 DNA sequence: TGTGCCAGCAGCGAGGGACTAGCGGGAGGGCATACGCAGTATTTT. Its protein is CASSEGLAGGHTQYF.

The chain couples TRBV5-6 to TRBJ2-2; 8 bases map to TRBD2. V lost 4 bases, J lost 0 bases, and 2 bases stayed unmatched. The CDR3 totals 15 residues. Germline-derived CDR1 and CDR2 are SGHDT and YYEEEE. In DNA form, the CDR3 reads TGTGCCAGCAGCAGGGGACTAGCGAACACCGGGGAGCTGTTTTTT. It yields the protein CASSRGLANTGELFF.

CDR3 residues: CASSDYGRPHTGELFF. The CDR3 region has the DNA TGTGCCAGCAGTGACTACGGGAGGCCACACACCGGGGAGCTGTTTTTT. The V call is TRBV6-1, the J call TRBJ2-2, with 7 positions matching TRBD2. Germline V CDR1 and CDR2: MNHNS, SASEGT. The CDR3 extends over 16 amino acids. J gave up 3 bases and V 3 bases, and 7 bases lay outside the gene matches.

On this clone: Other DNA sequences within the sample encode an identical CDR3. This chain uses TRBV28 with TRBJ1-1; TRBD1 might be the D (6 bases). V was clipped by 5 bases and J by 0 bases, with 7 bases between them. The length of the CDR3 is 13 residues. The germline CDR1 and CDR2 sequences are MDHEN and SYDVKM. The CDR3 DNA sequence: TGTGCCAGCAGTAGACAGGTGAACACTGAAGCTTTCTTT. It specifies CASSRQVNTEAFF.

V usage is TRBV5-4 and J usage is TRBJ2-5; 10 nucleotides align to TRBD1. The ends lost 6 bases at V and 4 bases at J; junction bases unmatched: 21. The CDR3 contains 19 residues. The germline gives CDR1 SGHNT, CDR2 YYREEE (reference sequence). For the CDR3, the DNA is TGTGCCAGCACCTTCGGTAGTTCCGGGACAGGGGTTTTGGGAGAGACCCAGTACTTC. This codes for CASTFGSSGTGVLGETQYF.

The V gene is TRBV9, the J gene TRBJ2-6; TRBD1 matches at 9 bases. The V and J ends lost 0 bases and 0 bases, in that order; junction bases with no gene match: 10. Germline loops: CDR1 SGDLS, CDR2 YYNGEE. This CDR3 has 20 amino acids. The CDR3 DNA reads TGTGCCAGCAGCGTAGGGGGGACAGGGTTCTTATTCTCTGGGGCCAACGTCCTGACTTTC. Translated, it gives CASSVGGTGFLFSGANVLTF.

The chain recombines TRBV6-5 with TRBJ1-4, with TRBD1 matching over 7 bases. Germline V gives CDR1 MNHEY, CDR2 SVGAGI. The length of the CDR3 is 14 residues. V lost 5 bases to trimming and J lost 8 bases; unmatched junction nucleotides: 8. In DNA form, the CDR3 reads TGTGCCAGCAGTCATACAGGGGAGAACGAAAAACTGTTTTTT. Amino acids: CASSHTGENEKLFF.